What follows are 18 T cell receptor beta chains derived from one specimen sequenced in a study of T cells in Graves' hyperthyroidism and ophthalmopathy. The CDR3 regions of TCR beta were amplified from RNA transcripts. HTBI primers were used for first-round RT-PCR of the TCR CDR3. In TCRdb, the multiplex PCR reads were re-called with MiXCR into one record per CDR3 protein. The table shows 300,000 to 350,000 distinct CDR3 sequences, with 15% to 20% occurring only once. Material for sequencing was blood. These receptors all stem from a woman in her forties with Graves' ophthalmopathy.

Many counts were recorded for this clonotype. The chain uses TRBV5-1 and TRBJ2-1; 9 positions match TRBD2. The junction had 11 bases not matched to a gene; V was cut back by 6 bases and J by 7 bases. The CDR3 runs to 15 residues. Germline V gene sequence: CDR1 SGHRS, CDR2 YFSETQ. The CDR3: CASTLGLAGLNEQFF. For the CDR3, the DNA is TGCGCCAGCACTCTGGGGCTAGCGGGACTGAATGAGCAGTTCTTC.

The sample holds many counts of this clonotype. V usage is TRBV12-3 or TRBV12-4 and J usage is TRBJ1-1; the D is unclear. The CDR3 has 16 residues. V shed 0 bases and J shed 1 base, with 12 bases lying between them. This CDR3 is CASSLAPGKWNTEAFF. CDR3 coding DNA: TGTGCCAGCAGTTTAGCCCCTGGGAAATGGAACACTGAAGCTTTCTTT.

This clonotype appeared many times. This chain joins TRBV7-1 and TRBJ2-1; 14 nucleotides align to TRBD2. TRBV7-1 is an ORF, and what it does is uncertain. The J segment lost 4 bases and the V segment lost 3 bases, leaving 8 bases of the junction unmatched. CDR3 length: 18 amino acids. CDR3 region: CASSSTGTSGSGYNEQFF. CDR3 nucleotides: TGTGCCAGCAGCTCGACCGGGACTAGCGGGAGTGGGTACAATGAGCAGTTCTTC.

The table lists this clonotype with a few counts. A read error may account for a junction end that differs from germline. V gene TRBV28 combines with J gene TRBJ2-7; TRBD1 is a possible D gene (5 bases). The CDR3 consists of 14 residues. In germline, CDR1 is MDHEN, CDR2 SYDVKM. The CDR3 coding sequence is TGTGCCAGCAGCCAAACGACAGATCCTCGCAAGCAGTCCTTC. It specifies CASSQTTDPRKQSF.

This clonotype appeared many times. The chain recombines TRBV30 with TRBJ1-3, with no clear D. CDR1 and CDR2 (germline): GTSNPN, SVGIG (reference sequence). The CDR3 has 13 residues. V gave up 5 bases and J gave up 0 bases, with 8 bases separating them. CDR3 DNA sequence: TGTGCCTGGGGGAAGGACTCTGGAAACACCATATATTTT. This translates into CAWGKDSGNTIYF.

This clonotype was counted at least ten times. The J gene is TRBJ1-2, the V gene TRBV5-1; perhaps TRBD1 as D (5 bases). Germline CDR1 reads SGHRS; CDR2 reads YFSETQ. The CDR3 is made up of 13 amino acids. V was clipped by 2 bases and J by 3 bases, with 8 bases between them. The chain's CDR3 is CASSFRRDYGYTF. In nucleotides, the CDR3 is TGCGCCAGCAGCTTTCGCAGGGACTATGGCTACACCTTC. Variable domain in full (rest from reference TRBV5-1 and TRBJ1-2): KAGVTQTPRYLIKTRGQQVTLSCSPISGHRSVSWYQQTPGQGLQFLFEYFSETQRNKGNFPGRFSGRQFSNSRSEMNVSTLELGDSALYLCASSFRRDYGYTFGSGTRLTVV.

This clonotype was detected ten times or more. The CDR3 sequence is CASSSPSGRNSEQYF. DNA of the CDR3: TGTGCCAGCAGTTCCCCGAGCGGGAGGAATTCCGAGCAGTACTTC. The V call is TRBV28, the J call TRBJ2-7, with 9 bases lining up with TRBD2. There are 15 residues in the CDR3. Germline V gene data show CDR1 as MDHEN and CDR2 as SYDVKM. J gave up 6 bases and V 4 bases, and 10 bases lay outside the gene matches.

There are many counts of this clonotype. The chain is built from TRBV28 and TRBJ2-2; tentative D call: TRBD1 (7 bases). The V end lost 8 bases, the J end lost 5 bases, and 18 bases lay between the germline ends. The CDR3 has 15 amino acids. Per germline, CDR1 MDHEN and CDR2 SYDVKM. The CDR3 is CASSSRRGRTGELFF. The CDR3 DNA reads TGTGCCAGCTCCTCCAGGAGGGGGCGAACCGGGGAGCTGTTTTTT.

The rearrangement joins TRBV28 to TRBJ2-7; 7 nucleotides match TRBD2. Germline trimming cut 6 bases from V and 2 bases from J; bases unmatched to any gene: 13. The germline CDR1 and CDR2 sequences are MDHEN and SYDVKM. CDR3 length equals 16 residues. CDR3 amino acids: CASSSSTSERTYEQYF. CDR3 bases: TGTGCCAGCAGCTCCTCCACTAGCGAAAGGACCTACGAGCAGTACTTC.

This clonotype was observed a handful of times. The CDR3 nucleotides are TGCGCCAGCAGCTTGGGGGAGACAGACTACACCTTC. The encoded protein is CASSLGETDYTF. V usage is TRBV5-1 and J usage is TRBJ1-2; weak D call: TRBD1 (5 bases). Trimming cost V 0 bases and J 10 bases, with 10 bases left between them. CDR3 length equals 12 residues. Looked up from germline, CDR1 is SGHRS and CDR2 is YFSETQ. The full variable domain, in which reference TRBV5-1 and TRBJ1-2 provide the parts outside the CDR3, is KAGVTQTPRYLIKTRGQQVTLSCSPISGHRSVSWYQQTPGQGLQFLFEYFSETQRNKGNFPGRFSGRQFSNSRSEMNVSTLELGDSALYLCASSLGETDYTFGSGTRLTVV.

V gene TRBV5-1 combines with J gene TRBJ2-7; 7 bases line up with TRBD2. Looked up from germline, CDR1 is SGHRS and CDR2 is YFSETQ. The junction had 6 bases not matched to a gene; V was cut back by 1 base and J by 5 bases. The CDR3 is 14 amino acids. The CDR3 DNA follows: TGCGCCAGCAGCTTGTTATCTAGCGGAAACGAGCAGTACTTC. Translated: CASSLLSSGNEQYF.

This clonotype came up many times. The chain uses TRBV20-1 and TRBJ2-7; D is uncertain. This CDR3 has 11 amino acids. Trimming removed 3 bases from V and 4 bases from J, with 7 bases in between. Germline lookup yields CDR1 DFQATT and CDR2 SNEGSKA (reference sequence). The CDR3 sequence: CSARAKYEQYF. The CDR3 DNA follows: TGCAGTGCTAGGGCGAAATACGAGCAGTACTTC.

This clonotype appeared many times. V and J are TRBV19 and TRBJ2-7, with 12 positions matching TRBD2. The germline V gene has CDR1 LNHDA and CDR2 SQIVND (reference sequence). The trim removed 4 bases at V and 0 bases at J, leaving 10 bases unmatched. The CDR3 contains 18 residues. The CDR3 region has the DNA TGTGCCAGTAGTAGGACAGCCGGGACTAGCGGGTTCTCCTACGAGCAGTACTTC. As protein: CASSRTAGTSGFSYEQYF.

This clonotype has a count of ten or more. The chain recombines TRBV27 with TRBJ2-2; D possibly uses TRBD1 or TRBD2 (7 bases each). This CDR3 contains 16 residues. V dropped 8 bases and J dropped 3 bases, with 19 bases sitting between them. Germline CDR1 and CDR2: MNHEY and SMNVEV (reference sequence). The CDR3 reads CASRPYRGGDTGELFF. The DNA of the CDR3 is TGTGCCAGCCGACCCTACAGGGGAGGGGACACCGGGGAGCTGTTTTTT.

This clonotype was seen ten or more times. The CDR3 sequence is CASSLVPISQGPYEQYF. In nucleotides, the CDR3 is TGTGCCAGCAGCTTAGTCCCCATATCACAGGGGCCCTACGAGCAGTACTTC. The rearrangement links TRBV7-9 to TRBJ2-7; 7 nucleotides agree with TRBD1. The CDR3 covers 17 residues. The germline gives CDR1 SEHNR, CDR2 FQNEAQ (reference sequence). Losses at the gene ends were 1 base for V and 2 bases for J; bases not matched to a gene: 11.

This clonotype has a count of ten or more. CDR3 nucleotide sequence: TGTGCCAGCAGTTACCCCGGGAACACAGATACGCAGTATTTT. It is translated as CASSYPGNTDTQYF. The V and J genes are TRBV6-5 and TRBJ2-3; possibly TRBD2 for D (5 bases). Germline loops: CDR1 MNHEY, CDR2 SVGAGI. The germline V and J ends were trimmed by 2 bases and 2 bases, with 8 bases remaining between them. The CDR3 is made up of 14 amino acids.

The sample holds many counts of this clonotype. J is TRBJ2-7 and V is TRBV29-1, with 7 bases that match TRBD1. Germline values: CDR1 SQVTM, CDR2 ANQGSEA. This CDR3 is built from 12 residues. With V trimmed by 7 bases and J by 6 bases, 9 bases remained unmatched. In nucleotides, the CDR3 is TGCAGCGCTAGAGAGGGGGCCAGCGAGCAGTACTTC. Its translation: CSAREGASEQYF.

At least ten counts were recorded for this clonotype. A much larger clone differs by one base, so this may be a read error. This chain links TRBV12-3 or TRBV12-4 with TRBJ2-7; 8 nucleotides agree with TRBD2. V was clipped by 7 bases and J by 2 bases; unmatched bases: 7. This CDR3 has 14 amino acids. CDR3 residues: CASNDTSGAYEQYF. CDR3 in DNA: TGTGCCAGCAATGACACTAGCGGTGCCTACGAGCAGTACTTC.